Each of the 14 T cell receptor beta chains below was sequenced from the same sample in a study of blood T cell repertoires in COVID-19. The assay was immunoSEQ multiplex PCR, and TCRdb's table has in-frame clones only and misses some. The sample contains 200,000 to 300,000 clones, more than 85% of which appear only once. The sequenced sample consisted of PBMCs or T cells enriched from blood (not recorded which). Receptors were obtained from a woman in her 30s who had recovered from COVID-19.

This chain connects TRBV20-1 to TRBJ2-3, with D hard to call. Trimming removed 6 bases from V and 5 bases from J, with 9 bases in between. Germline lookup yields CDR1 DFQATT and CDR2 SNEGSKA (reference sequence). This CDR3 has 11 residues. The DNA of the CDR3 is TGCAGTGCCCTCTATGGAGATACGCAGTATTTT. Its translation is CSALYGDTQYF.

This chain links TRBV10-3 with TRBJ1-2, with D tentatively TRBD1 (6 bases). Germline-derived CDR1 and CDR2 are ENHRY and SYGVKD. This CDR3 contains 15 residues. V lost 6 bases and J 0 bases, leaving 14 bases between the germline ends. The CDR3 protein is CAIRDQTGANYGYTF. CDR3 DNA sequence: TGTGCCATCAGAGACCAGACAGGCGCTAACTATGGCTACACCTTC.

The chain joins TRBV6-5 to TRBJ1-2; D remains unclear. The CDR3 is made up of 13 amino acids. Trimming left V 0 bases short and J 7 bases short, with 9 bases between. Germline assignment: CDR1 MNHEY and CDR2 SVGAGI. CDR3 sequence (DNA): TGTGCCAGCAGTTACTCGAAAGAGGGTGGCTACACCTTC. Its translation: CASSYSKEGGYTF.

The J gene is TRBJ2-7, the V gene TRBV4-1; tentatively, D is TRBD2 (6 bases). The CDR3 has 13 amino acids. Trimming left V 5 bases short and J 2 bases short, with 10 bases between. Germline V gene lookup returns CDR1 MGHRA and CDR2 YSYEKL. The CDR3 sequence is CASSSRLAYEQYF. The CDR3 DNA reads TGCGCCAGCAGCTCGAGACTAGCCTACGAGCAGTACTTC.

CDR3 coding DNA: TGTGCCAGCTCAGGGACTAGCGGCACAGATACGCAGTATTTT. Its protein is CASSGTSGTDTQYF. The V gene is TRBV18, the J gene TRBJ2-3; 10 bases fit TRBD2. Germline V gene sequence: CDR1 KGHSH, CDR2 LQKENI. The CDR3 loop spans 14 amino acids. J lost 1 base, V lost 5 bases, and 0 bases had no gene match.

CDR3 region: CASTGTVGPQHF. The DNA for the CDR3 is TGTGCCAGCACCGGTACAGTAGGTCCCCAGCATTTT. V usage is TRBV28 and J usage is TRBJ1-5; D is unclear. CDR3 size: 12 residues. V lost 7 bases, J lost 10 bases, and 14 bases lay in between. Per germline, CDR1 MDHEN and CDR2 SYDVKM.

This chain uses TRBV16 with TRBJ1-1; weak D call: TRBD1 (6 bases). CDR1 KGHSY and CDR2 FQNENV come from the germline V gene. V was cut by 0 bases and J by 7 bases, with 9 bases left in between. The CDR3 extends over 13 amino acids. This CDR3 is CASSQSSRGEAFF. In DNA, the CDR3 is TGTGCCAGCAGCCAATCGTCCAGGGGTGAAGCTTTCTTT.

The chain carries TRBV19 and TRBJ1-5; D gene ambiguous. There are 14 residues in the CDR3. The V end was cut by 6 bases, the J end by 0 bases, with 9 bases between. Germline V gene data show CDR1 as LNHDA and CDR2 as SQIVND (reference sequence). The CDR3 DNA reads as TGTGCCAGTAGCCGACTATATAGCAATCAGCCCCAGCATTTT. It yields the protein CASSRLYSNQPQHF.

This rearrangement joins TRBV28 to TRBJ1-1; D is perhaps TRBD1 (6 bases). Germline values: CDR1 MDHEN, CDR2 SYDVKM. CDR3 length: 15 amino acids. V was pared by 6 bases and J by 11 bases, with 25 bases between. Here the CDR3 reads CASRPYRDNNIEAFF. The CDR3 DNA reads as TGTGCCAGCAGACCATACCGGGACAACAATATTGAGGCTTTCTTT.

The V gene is TRBV19, the J gene TRBJ1-2; TRBD1 agrees at 7 bases. The V and J ends lost 10 bases and 5 bases, in that order; junction bases with no gene match: 13. This CDR3 is built from 14 residues. Germline CDR1 reads LNHDA; CDR2 reads SQIVND (reference sequence). CDR3 in DNA: TGTGCCACCTCACCGACAGGGCCCCCTTATGGCTACACCTTC. It codes for CATSPTGPPYGYTF. Looking up the rest from reference TRBV19 and TRBJ1-2 gives the full variable domain: DGGITQSPKYLFRKEGQNVTLSCEQNLNHDAMYWYRQDPGQGLRLIYYSQIVNDFQKGDIAEGYSVSREKKESFPLTVTSAQKNPTAFYLCATSPTGPPYGYTFGSGTRLTVV.

The chain carries TRBV9 and TRBJ1-2, with 7 bases fitting TRBD1. The junction had 3 bases not matched to a gene; V was cut back by 3 bases and J by 7 bases. This CDR3 contains 12 residues. Germline V lookup: CDR1 SGDLS, CDR2 YYNGEE. This CDR3 reads CASSDTGVGYTF. DNA for the CDR3: TGTGCCAGCAGCGACACAGGGGTTGGCTACACCTTC.

V gene TRBV20-1 combines with J gene TRBJ2-7; no reliable D call. This CDR3 has 11 residues. Trimming took off 5 bases at V and 1 base at J, with 6 bases between the two ends. The germline V gene has CDR1 DFQATT and CDR2 SNEGSKA (reference sequence). The CDR3 is CSAHSSYEQYF. The CDR3 region has the DNA TGCAGTGCTCACTCTTCCTACGAGCAGTACTTC.

This chain connects TRBV5-5 to TRBJ2-1; D perhaps matches TRBD1 (6 bases). This CDR3 is 14 amino acids long. Trimming stripped 2 bases from V and 5 bases from J, with 11 bases between. The germline V gene encodes CDR1 SGHKS and CDR2 YYEKEE (reference sequence). In DNA, the CDR3 is TGTGCCAGCAGCTTCGGACAGCCTAACAATGAGCAGTTCTTC. Protein product: CASSFGQPNNEQFF. Combining the CDR3 with reference TRBV5-5 and TRBJ2-1 gives the whole variable domain DAGVTQSPTHLIKTRGQQVTLRCSPISGHKSVSWYQQVLGQGPQFIFQYYEKEERGRGNFPDRFSARQFPNYSSELNVNALLLGDSALYLCASSFGQPNNEQFFGPGTRLTVL.

This chain links TRBV28 with TRBJ1-2; TRBD1 matches 8 bases. Germline values: CDR1 MDHEN, CDR2 SYDVKM. The CDR3 consists of 14 residues. V trimming: 5 bases; J trimming: 5 bases; junction bases outside the gene matches: 7. The CDR3 DNA is TGTGCCAGCAGTGCGACCCGGACAGGGTATGGCTACACCTTC. Translated, it gives CASSATRTGYGYTF.